A selection of T cell receptor beta chains follows, all from one sample in a study of blood T cell repertoires in COVID-19. Here immunoSEQ multiplex PCR was the method, and the copy in TCRdb shows in-frame clones only, minus some. The sample lists roughly 390,000 clones, around 87% occurring once. Material for sequencing was peripheral blood. Every receptor here comes from a woman aged 25 to 45 with COVID-19, enrolled during active disease. Both conserved end residues are part of each CDR3. Fields, in order: V gene, J gene, D gene, clone size, CDR3 length, CDR3 protein, CDR3 DNA. The D gene is left open where the match is weak. Only part of the rows carry a size: once, few, many, or a class if the clone is expanded.

TRBV27	TRBJ2-1	-	-	15	CASSSGGSAYNEQFF	TGTGCCAGCAGTTCAGGCGGGTCAGCCTACAATGAGCAGTTCTTC
TRBV11-2	TRBJ1-4	TRBD1	-	17	CASSLARGRGTNEKLFF	TGTGCCAGCAGCTTAGCCCGAGGCAGGGGGACTAATGAAAAACTGTTTTTT
TRBV6-5	TRBJ1-4	-	few	15	CASSLRQLTNEKLFF	TGTGCCAGCAGTCTCCGACAGTTAACTAATGAAAAACTGTTTTTT
TRBV19	TRBJ2-7	TRBD2	-	15	CASSPGTSGTYEQYF	TGTGCCAGTAGTCCCGGGACTAGCGGAACCTACGAGCAGTACTTC
TRBV28	TRBJ2-3	-	once	14	CASSLGQIVDTQYF	TGTGCCAGCAGTCTCGGACAGATTGTAGATACGCAGTATTTT
TRBV7-9	TRBJ1-1	-	-	15	CASSPRGLMNTEAFF	TGTGCCAGCAGCCCAAGGGGACTGATGAACACTGAAGCTTTCTTT
TRBV19	TRBJ1-1	TRBD1	-	17	CASSPTYRGEGDTEAFF	TGTGCCAGTAGTCCCACATACAGGGGAGAGGGAGACACTGAAGCTTTCTTT
TRBV29-1	TRBJ2-4	TRBD2	-	14	CSVVGGRAKNIQYF	TGCAGCGTTGTCGGCGGGAGAGCCAAAAACATTCAGTACTTC
TRBV2	TRBJ1-3	-	-	12	CAIPDIGNTIYF	TGTGCCATACCGGACATTGGAAACACCATATATTTT
TRBV19	TRBJ2-1	TRBD1	once	15	CASSIGQGGYNEQFF	TGTGCCAGTAGTATTGGACAGGGTGGCTACAATGAGCAGTTCTTC
TRBV19	TRBJ2-7	TRBD2	-	15	CASSASSGRSYEQYF	TGTGCCAGTAGTGCCTCTAGCGGGAGGTCCTACGAGCAGTACTTC
TRBV5-8	TRBJ2-7	TRBD2	-	18	CASSLLIGTSGRSDEQYF	TGTGCCAGCAGCTTGTTGATCGGGACTAGCGGGAGGAGTGACGAGCAGTACTTC
TRBV24-1	TRBJ2-2	TRBD1	-	14	CATSQGAYTGELFF	TGTGCCACCAGCCAGGGGGCATATACCGGGGAGCTGTTTTTT
TRBV28	TRBJ2-2	-	-	13	CASRGFNTGELFF	TGTGCCAGCCGGGGATTCAACACCGGGGAGCTGTTTTTT
TRBV6-5	TRBJ1-2	-	-	15	CASNKKGGAYYGYTF	TGTGCCAGCAACAAAAAAGGGGGGGCTTACTATGGCTACACCTTC
TRBV15	TRBJ2-1	TRBD2	-	17	CATSRALSGGPRGEQFF	TGTGCCACCAGCAGAGCCCTATCGGGAGGGCCGAGGGGTGAGCAGTTCTTC
TRBV28	TRBJ1-2	-	-	13	CASRSSHGYGYTF	TGTGCCAGCAGGTCGAGCCACGGCTATGGCTACACCTTC
TRBV21-1	TRBJ2-5	-	once	14	CASSKGGLEETQYF	TGTGCCAGCAGCAAAGGGGGACTAGAAGAGACCCAGTACTTC
TRBV24-1	TRBJ2-1	-	-	17	CATSDAPGGAVYNEQFF	TGTGCCACCAGTGATGCCCCCGGAGGAGCCGTATACAATGAGCAGTTCTTC
TRBV2	TRBJ2-1	-	-	15	CASSAPAGLHNEQFF	TGTGCCAGCAGTGCCCCGGCAGGGTTGCACAATGAGCAGTTCTTC
TRBV19	TRBJ1-6	-	-	15	CAPWTVCSYNSPLHF	TGTGCACCCTGGACAGTATGCTCCTATAATTCACCCCTCCACTTT
TRBV5-8	TRBJ2-1	TRBD2	-	14	CASSYGTSENEQFF	TGTGCCAGCAGCTACGGGACTAGCGAGAATGAGCAGTTCTTC
TRBV6-5	TRBJ1-5	-	-	14	CASSYGGNNQPQHF	TGTGCCAGCAGTTACGGCGGAAACAATCAGCCCCAGCATTTT
TRBV5-1	TRBJ1-6	-	-	13	CASSLSGYSPLHF	TGCGCCAGCAGCTTGTCGGGGTATTCACCCCTCCACTTT
TRBV11-3	TRBJ2-5	TRBD2	-	14	CASIVRRGDETQYF	TGTGCCAGCATTGTCCGTCGGGGGGATGAGACCCAGTACTTC
TRBV24-1	TRBJ1-2	-	-	13	CATSDSGVWGYTF	TGTGCCACCAGTGATTCGGGGGTTTGGGGCTACACCTTC
TRBV28	TRBJ2-7	-	-	13	CASFGTPSYEQYF	TGTGCCAGCTTCGGGACTCCCTCCTACGAGCAGTACTTC
TRBV2	TRBJ1-1	TRBD1	-	13	CASSEDRDTEAFF	TGTGCCAGCAGTGAGGACAGGGACACTGAAGCTTTCTTT